These T cell receptor beta chains were read from a single sample in a study of shared clonotypes between healthy human individuals. The protocol was immunoSEQ multiplex PCR, while the TCRdb copy is restricted to in-frame clones and leaves out a portion. This sample yields roughly 1,600,000 clones, of which just under 99% are seen a single time; around 0.33% belongs to the top ten. The sequencing sample was made of naive CD4+ T cells sorted from blood. The receptor set was obtained from a man younger than 45 in good health. Each CDR3 is given with its conserved first and last residue. D genes are given only for firm matches. Clone size is not always given. Where it is, it says once, few, many or a class for expanded clones.

TRBJ1-1 NA NA TRBV27 TGTGCCAGCAGTTTATATCGGGGGAAGAACACTGAAGCTTTCTTT CASSLYRGKNTEAFF
TRBJ2-2 NA NA TRBV6-6 TGTGCCAGCAGTTACACTCTGGGCGGGGAGCTGTTTTTT CASSYTLGGELFF
TRBJ1-5 NA once TRBV10-2 TGCGCCAGCAGTGTATCGGGTAGTCAGCCCCAGCATTTT CASSVSGSQPQHF
TRBJ2-7 TRBD1 once TRBV30 TGTGCCTGGAGCCCACAGGGGTCTTTAGCCTACGAGCAGTACTTC CAWSPQGSLAYEQYF
TRBJ2-3 TRBD2 NA TRBV7-2 TGTGCCAGCAGCCCTAGGGGGGGCAGGACTAGCGGGAGTACAGATACGCAGTATTTT CASSPRGGRTSGSTDTQYF
TRBJ2-1 NA NA TRBV4-1 TGCGCCAGCAGCCAAGAAGAACAAGGGCTAGCCGCCTACAATGAGCAGTTCTTC CASSQEEQGLAAYNEQFF
TRBJ2-2 NA NA TRBV5-5 TGTGCCAGCAGCTCCCTGGGAGGCGACACCGGGGAGCTGTTTTTT CASSSLGGDTGELFF
TRBJ1-2 NA NA TRBV19 TGTGCCAGTACCTCCGGACATCGGAATGGCTACACCTTC CASTSGHRNGYTF
TRBJ1-2 NA NA TRBV9 TGTGCCAGCAGCGTAGAATCTAGGTTTTATGGCTACACCTTC CASSVESRFYGYTF
TRBJ2-7 NA NA TRBV11-2 TGTGCCAGCAGCTTAGCCTACGAGCAGTACTTC CASSLAYEQYF
TRBJ2-2 NA NA TRBV11-2 TGTGCCAGCAGCGTAGAGTTGGAGATCTTCGGGGAGCTGTTTTTT CASSVELEIFGELFF
TRBJ1-1 NA NA TRBV18 TGTGCCAGCTCGTCGGGACTCCAGAACACTGAAGCTTTCTTT CASSSGLQNTEAFF
TRBJ2-7 NA NA TRBV7-8 TGTGCCAGCAGCTTAAGGAGGGTAGGTTTC CASSLRRVGF
TRBJ2-7 NA NA TRBV13 TGTGCCAGCAGCTTACGACTACCTCTCTACGAGCAGTACTTC CASSLRLPLYEQYF
TRBJ2-1 NA NA TRBV15 TGTGCCACCAGCAGAGATAGGACCTCCGCTGGCTACAATGAGCAGTTCTTC CATSRDRTSAGYNEQFF
TRBJ2-3 TRBD1 NA TRBV7-9 TGTGCCAGCAGCTTGGGCTCCGGGACAGGGAACACAGATACGCAGTATTTT CASSLGSGTGNTDTQYF
TRBJ2-7 NA NA TRBV10-1 TGCGCCAGCAGTACAAGCGCGGTACCCGACAGACCCCTGGGAGAGCAGTACTTC CASSTSAVPDRPLGEQYF
TRBJ2-3 NA NA TRBV2 TGTGCCAGCAAAGGCTCGGGGAATACGCAGTATTTT CASKGSGNTQYF
TRBJ2-7 TRBD1 NA TRBV29-1 TGCAGCGTTGTACCGCATGGACAGGGGACCAACGAGCAGTACTTC CSVVPHGQGTNEQYF
TRBJ2-1 NA NA TRBV6-5 TGTGCCAGCAGTTACCTAGGGCCCTACAATGAGCAGTTCTTC CASSYLGPYNEQFF
TRBJ2-1 TRBD2 once TRBV18 TGTGCCAGCAAGCCACTAGCGGGAGAGCCCTACAATGAGCAGTTCTTC CASKPLAGEPYNEQFF
TRBJ2-3 NA NA TRBV15 TGTGCCACCAGCAGACAATTCGCAGATACGCAGTATTTT CATSRQFADTQYF
TRBJ2-2 TRBD1 NA TRBV6-1 TGTGCCAGCAGACGGGACAGGGCCCCCGGGGAGCTGTTTTTT CASRRDRAPGELFF
TRBJ2-1 TRBD1 NA TRBV28 TGTGCCAGCAGGGGTACAGGGGCTAGCTCCTACAATGAGCAGTTCTTC CASRGTGASSYNEQFF
TRBJ1-1 NA NA TRBV18 TGTGCCAGCTCACCCCGGGCCGACATGCGGAACACTGAAGCTTTCTTT CASSPRADMRNTEAFF
TRBJ2-1 TRBD2 NA TRBV5-1 TGCGCCAGCAGCTTCGGACTAGCGGGAGAGTACAATGAGCAGTTCTTC CASSFGLAGEYNEQFF
TRBJ1-4 NA NA TRBV2 TGTGCCAGCAGTCGGGACTTTGGGGAAAAACTGTTTTTT CASSRDFGEKLFF
TRBJ1-2 TRBD1 NA TRBV9 TGTGCCAGCAGCGTAGCGCAGGGGGCCGAGAACTATGGCTACACCTTC CASSVAQGAENYGYTF
TRBJ2-7 TRBD1 NA TRBV5-1 TGCGCCAGCAGCTTGGGAGGGACAGCGTACGAGCAGTACTTC CASSLGGTAYEQYF
TRBJ2-3 NA NA TRBV30 TGTGCCTGGAGTGGTAGGGGAGGAGATACGCAGTATTTT CAWSGRGGDTQYF
TRBJ2-5 NA NA TRBV7-8 TGTGCCAGCAGCCCCGCGGGACAAGAGACCCAGTACTTC CASSPAGQETQYF
TRBJ2-7 NA NA TRBV7-2 TGTGCCAGCAGCTTATTGGTACACTACGAGCAGTACTTC CASSLLVHYEQYF
TRBJ1-4 TRBD1 NA TRBV11-2 TGTGCCAGCAGCTCGACAGGGGGCTATGAAAAACTGTTTTTT CASSSTGGYEKLFF